This T cell receptor (beta chain) comes out of a study of T cells after yellow fever vaccination. At least ten counts were recorded for this clonotype. It was through 5'RACE template switching that TCR cDNA was made, with a universal primer site and UMIs added. MiXCR was run by TCRdb on the 5' RACE reads, yielding one entry per CDR3 protein. Among 350,000 to 550,000 distinct CDR3 sequences listed, around 19% were seen once. Looked up from germline, CDR1 is KGHDR and CDR2 is SFDVKD. The ends were cut back, 4 bases at V and 10 bases at J, with 21 bases in the middle. The CDR3 has 15 residues. Here the sequenced sample was PBMCs, taken before the yellow fever booster vaccination. This TCR came from a man younger than 35 who received the YFV17D yellow fever vaccine. The chain carries TRBV24-1 and TRBJ2-5; tentative D call: TRBD2 (6 bases). CDR3 nucleotides: TGTGCCACCAGTGAGGAGGGACCAGGAGAAGGCGGCCAGTACTTC. As protein: CATSEEGPGEGGQYF.